Below are 32 T cell receptor beta chains sequenced from a single sample in a study of radiation and T cells in renal cell carcinoma. Documented time point: blood 4 weeks post-SBRT, at nephrectomy. The treatment here: 15 Gy SBRT to primary tumor, nephrectomy 4 weeks later. The protocol was immunoSEQ multiplex PCR, while the TCRdb copy is restricted to in-frame clones and leaves out a portion. The data contain around 180,000 clones, around 90% of them seen just once; the ten biggest clones take up roughly 10%. The specimen comprised blood, sampled from a patient whose treatment included radiotherapy and nephrectomy. The receptor set was obtained from a woman between 45 and 65 years old with renal cell carcinoma.

This clone was found once. V gene TRBV25-1 combines with J gene TRBJ2-4; D possibly corresponds to TRBD1 (5 bases). Trimming took off 3 bases at V and 8 bases at J, with 11 bases between the two ends. The length of the CDR3 is 13 residues. The germline CDR1 and CDR2 sequences are MGHDK and SYGVNS. CDR3 DNA sequence: TGTGCCAGCAGTGATTTCCCGACAGACATTCAGTACTTC. Translating it yields CASSDFPTDIQYF. Based on the CDR3 plus reference TRBV25-1 and TRBJ2-4, the full variable domain is EADIYQTPRYLVIGTGKKITLECSQTMGHDKMYWYQQDPGMELHLIHYSYGVNSTEKGDLSSESTVSRIRTEHFPLTLESARPSHTSQYLCASSDFPTDIQYFGAGTRLSVL.

Here the CDR3 DNA reads TGTGCCAGCAGTTACTCAGCGGGGAGCACAGATACGCAGTATTTT. Its protein product is CASSYSAGSTDTQYF. The rearrangement uses TRBV6-5 and TRBJ2-3, with 7 nucleotides matching TRBD2. The CDR3 is made up of 15 amino acids. Germline V gene sequence: CDR1 MNHEY, CDR2 SVGAGI. With V trimmed by 0 bases and J by 0 bases, 0 bases remained unmatched.

The J gene is TRBJ1-2, the V gene TRBV4-3, with D possibly TRBD1 on 5 matching bases. Germline CDR1 and CDR2: LGHNA and YSLEER. The CDR3 loop spans 15 amino acids. The V end was cut by 0 bases, the J end by 5 bases, with 13 bases between. CDR3 nucleotides: TGCGCCAGCAGCCAAGACGTGGGGGAGGGGTATGGCTACACCTTC. Residues: CASSQDVGEGYGYTF.

The gene calls are TRBV15 and TRBJ1-4, with 12 bases identical to TRBD1. This CDR3 region has 17 residues. The germline V gene has CDR1 LNHNV and CDR2 YYDKDF (reference sequence). V lost 3 bases, J lost 2 bases, and 4 bases stayed unmatched. The DNA of the CDR3 is TGTGCCACCAGCAGGGGACAGGGGGCTGGGACTAATGAAAAACTGTTTTTT. The encoded protein is CATSRGQGAGTNEKLFF.

V and J are TRBV2 and TRBJ1-1; TRBD1 might be the D (5 bases). CDR1 and CDR2 (germline): SNHLY, FYNNEI. The CDR3 consists of 12 residues. The V end was cut by 6 bases, the J end by 8 bases, with 13 bases between. The CDR3 protein is CASRVGPSEAFF. CDR3 DNA sequence: TGTGCCAGCAGGGTGGGGCCCTCCGAAGCTTTCTTT. The full variable domain, completed using reference TRBV2 and TRBJ1-1, is EPEVTQTPSHQVTQMGQEVILRCVPISNHLYFYWYRQILGQKVEFLVSFYNNEISEKSEIFDDQFSVERPDGSNFTLKIRSTKLEDSAMYFCASRVGPSEAFFGQGTRLTVV.

V and J are TRBV5-5 and TRBJ1-1; 9 bases are a match to TRBD1. The trim removed 4 bases at V and 7 bases at J, leaving 8 bases unmatched. Germline V gene lookup returns CDR1 SGHKS and CDR2 YYEKEE (reference sequence). The CDR3 loop spans 14 amino acids. CDR3 amino acids: CASSPGQGTYEAFF. The CDR3, as DNA: TGTGCCAGCAGCCCTGGACAGGGGACCTATGAAGCTTTCTTT.

The rearrangement links TRBV5-4 to TRBJ2-3, with unresolved D. Germline assignment: CDR1 SGHNT and CDR2 YYREEE (reference sequence). There are 14 residues in the CDR3. V shed 3 bases and J shed 0 bases, with 8 bases lying between them. CDR3 sequence reads: CASSSRSSTDTQYF. In DNA, the CDR3 is TGTGCCAGCAGCTCGAGATCTAGCACAGATACGCAGTATTTT. Variable domain in full (rest from reference TRBV5-4 and TRBJ2-3): ETGVTQSPTHLIKTRGQQVTLRCSSQSGHNTVSWYQQALGQGPQFIFQYYREEENGRGNFPPRFSGLQFPNYSSELNVNALELDDSALYLCASSSRSSTDTQYFGPGTRLTVL.

The V gene is TRBV7-2, the J gene TRBJ2-5, with 8 bases identical to TRBD2. J lost 5 bases, V lost 3 bases, and 5 bases had no gene match. The CDR3 totals 14 residues. Germline CDR1 SGHTA, CDR2 FQGNSA. CDR3: CASSFLGRGETQYF. The CDR3 DNA reads TGTGCCAGCAGCTTCCTCGGGAGGGGGGAGACCCAGTACTTC. The full variable domain, completed using reference TRBV7-2 and TRBJ2-5, is GAGVSQSPSNKVTEKGKDVELRCDPISGHTALYWYRQSLGQGLEFLIYFQGNSAPDKSGLPSDRFSAERTGGSVSTLTIQRTQQEDSAVYLCASSFLGRGETQYFGPGTRLLVL.

The sample holds one count of this clone. The V and J genes are TRBV7-8 and TRBJ1-1; TRBD1 matches 10 bases. The CDR3 contains 16 residues. After removal of 4 bases from V and 0 bases from J, the junction contained 5 bases not matched to a gene. CDR1 and CDR2 from the germline V gene are SGHVS and FQNEAQ. The CDR3 is CASSYQGQGVNTEAFF. The CDR3 nucleotides are TGTGCCAGCAGCTACCAAGGACAGGGGGTGAACACTGAAGCTTTCTTT.

The rearrangement links TRBV30 to TRBJ1-3, with D possibly TRBD1 on 6 matching bases. This CDR3 region has 15 residues. Germline lookup yields CDR1 GTSNPN and CDR2 SVGIG (reference sequence). The CDR3 coding sequence is TGTGCGTTGGAAATTGTCGGGGGCGGTGGAAACACCATATATTTT. Encoded protein: CALEIVGGGGNTIYF. Together with reference TRBV30 and TRBJ1-3, the CDR3 gives the full variable domain: SQTIHQWPATLVQPVGSPLSLECTVEGTSNPNLYWYRQAAGRGLQLLFYSVGIGQISSEVPQNLSASRPQDRQFILSSKKLLLSDSGFYLCALEIVGGGGNTIYFGEGSWLTVV.

The chain couples TRBV7-2 to TRBJ1-2; D gene ambiguous. In germline, CDR1 is SGHTA, CDR2 FQGNSA. V lost 3 bases to trimming and J lost 7 bases, with 9 bases between them. CDR3 size: 12 residues. CDR3 region: CASSFAVGGYTF. The CDR3 coding sequence is TGTGCCAGCAGCTTTGCGGTCGGTGGCTACACCTTC.

This chain joins TRBV29-1 and TRBJ2-3; TRBD1 agrees at 8 bases. Germline V CDR1 and CDR2: SQVTM, ANQGSEA. CDR3 size: 14 residues. V lost 6 bases, J lost 4 bases, and 9 bases stayed unmatched. The chain's CDR3 is CSVADRADADTQYF. CDR3 DNA: TGCAGCGTCGCGGACAGGGCAGATGCAGATACGCAGTATTTT.

The rearrangement links TRBV5-8 to TRBJ2-5; possible D gene TRBD1, 7 bases. Germline V gives CDR1 SGHTS, CDR2 YDEGEE. Trimming took 4 bases from V and 2 from J, leaving 21 bases between them. The CDR3 is made up of 17 amino acids. The CDR3 spells CASSHAWGDSPQETQYF. CDR3 DNA: TGTGCCAGCAGCCACGCCTGGGGGGACAGCCCTCAAGAGACCCAGTACTTC.

This clone was seen only once. V is TRBV6-5 and J is TRBJ1-4; D unresolved. Trimming cost V 3 bases and J 6 bases, with 17 bases left between them. Looked up from germline, CDR1 is MNHEY and CDR2 is SVGAGI. The CDR3 runs to 16 residues. The CDR3 spells CASSYLSPLRDEKLFF. In DNA, the CDR3 is TGTGCCAGCAGTTATCTGAGCCCTTTGAGGGATGAAAAACTGTTTTTT.

This clone was detected a few times. Here the CDR3 DNA reads TGTGCCACCAGCAGAGATAAGCGGGGCTACGAGCAGTACTTC. Protein: CATSRDKRGYEQYF. The chain recombines TRBV15 with TRBJ2-7; 7 nucleotides line up with TRBD2. Germline V gene data show CDR1 as LNHNV and CDR2 as YYDKDF (reference sequence). The CDR3 consists of 14 residues. The junction had 2 bases not matched to a gene; V was cut back by 0 bases and J by 3 bases.

The V gene is TRBV5-4, the J gene TRBJ1-4; tentatively, D is TRBD1 (5 bases). Trimming cost V 1 base and J 3 bases, with 22 bases left between them. Germline V gene sequence: CDR1 SGHNT, CDR2 YYREEE (reference sequence). The CDR3 spans 19 residues. Here the CDR3 reads CASSLLPGRIGPPNEKLFF. DNA for the CDR3: TGTGCCAGCAGCTTGCTCCCAGGGCGAATTGGGCCGCCTAATGAAAAACTGTTTTTT.

This clone was counted many times. The CDR3 nucleotides are TGTGCCATCAATCAGCCGGGACAGGGGACCGGGGAGCTGTTTTTT. It translates to CAINQPGQGTGELFF. This chain uses TRBV10-3 with TRBJ2-2; 10 bases agree with TRBD1. This CDR3 is built from 15 residues. The trim removed 7 bases at V and 5 bases at J, leaving 7 bases unmatched. Germline V gene data show CDR1 as ENHRY and CDR2 as SYGVKD.

The rearrangement joins TRBV7-9 to TRBJ2-6, with 7 bases fitting TRBD1. The CDR3 sequence is 19 residues long. Germline V CDR1 and CDR2: SEHNR, FQNEAQ (reference sequence). Losses at the gene ends were 5 bases for V and 0 bases for J; bases not matched to a gene: 13. The CDR3 DNA sequence: TGTGCCAGCAGCCAACCTCGACAGGGAGTAACCTCTGGGGCCAACGTCCTGACTTTC. As protein: CASSQPRQGVTSGANVLTF. Full variable domain (rest looked up from reference TRBV7-9 and TRBJ2-6): DTGVSQNPRHKITKRGQNVTFRCDPISEHNRLYWYRQTLGQGPEFLTYFQNEAQLEKSRLLSDRFSAERPKGSFSTLEIQRTEQGDSAMYLCASSQPRQGVTSGANVLTFGAGSRLTVL.

The chain recombines TRBV18 with TRBJ1-1; D possibly corresponds to TRBD1 (5 bases). V was clipped by 2 bases and J by 5 bases, with 12 bases between them. The CDR3 is 14 residues long. CDR1 is KGHSH and CDR2 is LQKENI in the germline V gene. CDR3: CASSPGLGATEAFF. As DNA, the CDR3 is TGTGCCAGCTCACCAGGCCTCGGGGCGACTGAAGCTTTCTTT.

This chain uses TRBV7-9 with TRBJ2-6; weak D call: TRBD1 (6 bases). Germline CDR1 is SEHNR and CDR2 is FQNEAQ (reference sequence). The CDR3 has 15 amino acids. Trimming shortened V by 5 bases and J by 2 bases, and 10 bases separated the two germline ends. The CDR3, as DNA: TGTGCCAGCAGCGCCGAGGGGGCTGGGGCCAACGTCCTGACTTTC. This sequence encodes CASSAEGAGANVLTF.

The CDR3 sequence is CASSSRDSELYGYTF. In nucleotides, the CDR3 is TGTGCCAGCAGCTCCCGGGACAGTGAGTTATATGGCTACACCTTC. The V and J genes are TRBV7-9 and TRBJ1-2; 7 positions match TRBD1. The V gene end was trimmed by 4 bases and the J gene end by 5 bases; junction bases not matched to a gene: 10. The germline gives CDR1 SEHNR, CDR2 FQNEAQ (reference sequence). This CDR3 has 15 residues.

The gene calls are TRBV5-1 and TRBJ1-1; possible D gene TRBD1, 5 bases. The germline CDR1 and CDR2 sequences are SGHRS and YFSETQ. This CDR3 has 19 residues. Trimming took off 4 bases at V and 1 base at J, with 26 bases between the two ends. The CDR3: CASSPRVGGASTGNTEAFF. CDR3 bases: TGCGCCAGCAGCCCCAGGGTTGGGGGTGCCTCAACTGGGAACACTGAAGCTTTCTTT.

The chain has TRBV19 and TRBJ2-6, with D maybe TRBD2 (6 bases). V lost 3 bases to trimming and J lost 4 bases, with 10 bases between them. The V gene's germline CDR1 is LNHDA and CDR2 SQIVND (reference sequence). This CDR3 has 15 amino acids. In DNA form, the CDR3 reads TGTGCCAGTAGTATTGGGGGGAACGGGGCCAACGTCCTGACTTTC. It yields the protein CASSIGGNGANVLTF.

The table lists this clone with a count of one. This chain connects TRBV6-6 to TRBJ2-3; maybe TRBD2 (5 bases). Germline V gives CDR1 MNHNY, CDR2 SVGAGI (reference sequence). The CDR3 contains 12 residues. V lost 10 bases and J lost 3, with 11 bases in between. The CDR3 sequence: CAIELVTDTQYF. The CDR3 nucleotides are TGTGCCATCGAACTAGTAACAGATACGCAGTATTTT.

The sample holds one count of this clone. The rearrangement joins TRBV13 to TRBJ2-2; TRBD1 matches 11 bases. V gave up 4 bases and J gave up 5 bases; unmatched junction bases: 6. Germline loops: CDR1 PRHDT, CDR2 FYEKMQ (reference sequence). This CDR3 has 16 residues. The DNA for the CDR3 is TGTGCCAGCAGCTCCGGACAGGGGGCGGTTACCGGGGAGCTGTTTTTT. This translates into CASSSGQGAVTGELFF.

This sequence joins TRBV2 and TRBJ1-2; 9 nucleotides align to TRBD1. Trimming took 8 bases from V and 5 from J; bases not matched to a gene: 6. The CDR3 is 13 amino acids. Germline V gene lookup returns CDR1 SNHLY and CDR2 FYNNEI. The CDR3 is CASADRGVYGYTF. As DNA, the CDR3 is TGTGCCAGCGCCGACAGGGGGGTTTATGGCTACACCTTC.

The chain combines TRBV6-4 with TRBJ2-1, with D possibly matching TRBD2 (8 bases). Germline V CDR1 and CDR2: MRHNA, SNTAGT. Trimming removed 3 bases from V and 6 bases from J, with 18 bases in between. The CDR3 has 16 residues. CDR3 region: CASSEIAGQPPNEQFF. The CDR3 DNA reads TGTGCCAGCAGTGAGATAGCGGGACAGCCGCCCAATGAGCAGTTCTTC.

This chain uses TRBV4-1 with TRBJ2-5; D is perhaps TRBD1 or TRBD2 (5 bases each). This CDR3 has 15 amino acids. The V end lost 2 bases, the J end lost 11 bases, and 21 bases lay between the germline ends. CDR1 and CDR2 from the germline V gene are MGHRA and YSYEKL. CDR3 sequence reads: CASSQFLGEGLRQYF. CDR3 DNA: TGCGCCAGCAGCCAATTCCTGGGAGAGGGGCTGCGGCAGTACTTC.

The CDR3 sequence: CASSEQGRYEQYF. In DNA, the CDR3 is TGTGCCAGCAGTGAACAAGGCCGGTACGAGCAGTACTTC. This chain links TRBV25-1 with TRBJ2-7; no firm D call. CDR3 length: 13 amino acids. Germline CDR1 reads MGHDK; CDR2 reads SYGVNS. The germline V and J ends were trimmed by 2 bases and 4 bases, with 9 bases remaining between them.

This clone is a singleton in its sample. The chain uses TRBV7-2 and TRBJ2-1; D may be TRBD2 (6 bases). V dropped 5 bases and J dropped 7 bases, with 15 bases sitting between them. CDR3 length: 14 residues. Germline V gene data show CDR1 as SGHTA and CDR2 as FQGNSA. CDR3 nucleotides: TGTGCCAGCAGCCCGCCGGGACTCCAGAATGAGCAGTTCTTC. This encodes CASSPPGLQNEQFF.

The chain has TRBV28 and TRBJ1-5; TRBD1 matches at 7 bases. In germline, CDR1 is MDHEN, CDR2 SYDVKM. Trimming took 5 bases from V and 0 from J; bases not matched to a gene: 10. The CDR3 is 17 amino acids. The CDR3 DNA reads TGTGCCAGCAGTGGCCAGGGGACAGCATATAGCAATCAGCCCCAGCATTTT. Its translation is CASSGQGTAYSNQPQHF. Variable domain in full (rest from reference TRBV28 and TRBJ1-5): DVKVTQSSRYLVKRTGEKVFLECVQDMDHENMFWYRQDPGLGLRLIYFSYDVKMKEKGDIPEGYSVSREKKERFSLILESASTNQTSMYLCASSGQGTAYSNQPQHFGDGTRLSIL.

The chain links TRBV5-1 to TRBJ2-7; 7 bases fit TRBD1. This CDR3 is 13 amino acids long. Germline-derived CDR1 and CDR2 are SGHRS and YFSETQ. With 1 base clipped from V and 3 bases from J, the junction kept 1 base outside the gene matches. CDR3 bases: TGCGCCAGCAGCTTGAGGACAGGCTACGAGCAGTACTTC. It is translated as CASSLRTGYEQYF.